Each of the 9 T cell receptor beta chains below was sequenced from the same sample in a study of post-analysis software for immune sequencing data. Broader study findings: TRBV5-6, TRBV5-1 and TRBV20-1 were among roughly 5 TRBV segments more frequent in patients than controls.

These TCRs' antigens remain unknown. TCR beta cDNA libraries included unique molecular identifiers. MiXCR was run by TCRdb on the PCR reads, yielding one entry per CDR3 protein. This repertoire shows roughly 540,000 distinct CDR3 sequences, 34% found once; its top ten account for around 5.9%. Sequences were obtained from blood. These receptors came from a girl younger than 18 with multiple sclerosis.

This clonotype was seen a few times. This chain joins TRBV15 and TRBJ1-1; D remains unclear. CDR1 is LNHNV and CDR2 is YYDKDF in the germline V gene (reference sequence). V was clipped by 2 bases and J by 1 base, with 8 bases between them. The CDR3 is 14 residues long. The CDR3 DNA reads as TGTGCCACCAGCAGAACACACACGAACACTGAAGCTTTCTTT. This encodes CATSRTHTNTEAFF.

Of note for this clonotype: The junction departs from germline at one end; a sequencing error may be responsible. V and J are TRBV20-1 and TRBJ2-3; D is unresolved. The CDR3 has 13 residues. CDR1 and CDR2 from the germline V gene are DFQATT and SNEGSKA (reference sequence). The CDR3 is CSARDGSTDMQYF. The CDR3 DNA is TGCAGTGCTAGAGATGGAAGCACAGATATGCAGTATTTT.

This clonotype was counted only a few times. The J gene is TRBJ1-4, the V gene TRBV11-2; D is uncertain. The CDR3 extends over 14 amino acids. CDR1 SGHAT and CDR2 FQNNGV come from the germline V gene. The V and J ends lost 6 bases and 10 bases respectively, with 18 bases between them. The CDR3 spells CASSSNRDAGKLFF. The CDR3 nucleotides read TGTGCCAGCAGTTCTAATAGGGATGCGGGAAAACTGTTTTTT.

The chain joins TRBV5-1 to TRBJ2-1, with TRBD2 matching over 13 bases. The CDR3 spans 17 residues. J gave up 2 bases and V 0 bases, and 2 bases lay outside the gene matches. Per germline, CDR1 SGHRS and CDR2 YFSETQ. Here the CDR3 reads CASSLGLAGGTYNEQFF. CDR3 bases: TGCGCCAGCAGCTTGGGACTAGCGGGGGGAACCTACAATGAGCAGTTCTTC. The full variable domain, rest sourced from reference TRBV5-1 and TRBJ2-1, is KAGVTQTPRYLIKTRGQQVTLSCSPISGHRSVSWYQQTPGQGLQFLFEYFSETQRNKGNFPGRFSGRQFSNSRSEMNVSTLELGDSALYLCASSLGLAGGTYNEQFFGPGTRLTVL.

This clonotype was seen a few times. The chain links TRBV7-3 to TRBJ2-7; D may be TRBD1 or TRBD2 (6 bases each). The CDR3 loop spans 15 amino acids. V lost 0 bases and J lost 3, with 12 bases in between. The germline V gene encodes CDR1 SGHTA and CDR2 FQGTGA. The CDR3 loop reads CASSLTQGGGYEQYF. The CDR3 coding sequence is TGTGCCAGCAGCTTAACACAGGGAGGAGGCTACGAGCAGTACTTC.

The genes are TRBV12-3 or TRBV12-4 and TRBJ1-2, with unresolved D. There are 14 residues in the CDR3. The germline V and J ends were trimmed by 8 bases and 2 bases, with 15 bases remaining between them. For the CDR3, the DNA is TGTGCCAGCTCTCTGAAGTTTGACAACTATGGCTACACCTTC. It codes for CASSLKFDNYGYTF.

J is TRBJ1-4 and V is TRBV6-2 or TRBV6-3, with D perhaps TRBD1 (6 bases). Trimming took off 2 bases at V and 3 bases at J, with 10 bases between the two ends. In germline, CDR1 is MNHEY, CDR2 SVGEGT. The CDR3 contains 15 residues. This chain's CDR3 is CASSYGQPANEKLFF. The CDR3 bases are TGTGCCAGCAGTTACGGACAGCCGGCTAATGAAAAACTGTTTTTT.

This clonotype was counted only a few times. This rearrangement joins TRBV19 to TRBJ2-3; the match to TRBD1 covers 7 bases. V shed 8 bases, J shed 9 bases, and the junction held 8 bases outside the gene matches. In germline, CDR1 is LNHDA, CDR2 SQIVND (reference sequence). The CDR3 runs 12 residues. The CDR3 nucleotides read TGTGCCAGTCCCCGGGACAGTCCAACGCAGTATTTT. Protein: CASPRDSPTQYF.

This clonotype was counted a few times. The J gene is TRBJ2-1, the V gene TRBV6-1; maybe TRBD1 (6 bases). V lost 7 bases and J 10 bases, leaving 20 bases between the germline ends. The germline V gene encodes CDR1 MNHNS and CDR2 SASEGT. This CDR3 has 14 residues. CDR3 DNA: TGTGCCAGCACAATCGAAAGGGGGATACGCGAGCAGTTCTTC. Encoded protein: CASTIERGIREQFF.